The T cell receptor beta chain described here comes from a study of cytomegalovirus exposure and HLA in healthy donors. Regarding the study as a whole: Cytomegalovirus-associated status was assigned to approximately 160 TCR beta chains. As confirmed in vitro, three CMV-associated chains were specific for CMV antigens.

This clone is a singleton in its sample. Its antigen is not known. CDR3 length equals 12 residues. Germline assignment: CDR1 LNHNV and CDR2 YYDKDF (reference sequence). V was trimmed by 0 bases and J by 8 bases, leaving 7 bases between them. A multiplex PCR was run with 60 Vbeta primers and 13 Jbeta primers. The data were produced by immunoSEQ multiplex PCR, yet TCRdb's version contains in-frame clones alone and is incomplete. The sample has about 150,000 clones, 75% to 80% seen once; the top ten hold 1.5% to 2%. The sequence was collected from a woman aged 25 to 39 in good health and CMV-seronegative. What was sequenced was PBMCs. J is TRBJ1-2 and V is TRBV15; D not resolved. CDR3 bases: TGTGCCACCAGCAGAGATGAGAGGGGCTACACCTTC. Its translation: CATSRDERGYTF.